This T cell receptor beta chain was recorded in a study of response to subunit inactivated influenza vaccine. MiXCR, run by TCRdb on the RT-PCR reads, gives a single entry per CDR3 protein. The data show 700,000 to 900,000 distinct CDR3 sequences, over 20% seen once. This clonotype was seen a handful of times. This CDR3 region has 13 residues. Germline values: CDR1 LGHDT, CDR2 YNNKEL (reference sequence). V shed 1 base and J shed 6 bases, with 6 bases lying between them. This chain uses TRBV3-1 with TRBJ2-2; D is unclear. The clonotype comes from a middle-aged man who received an inactivated influenza vaccine. The sample was PBMCs from blood, taken roughly 5 days after vaccination. The CDR3 loop is CASSQVDAGELFF. The DNA of the CDR3 is TGTGCCAGCAGCCAAGTAGATGCCGGGGAGCTGTTTTTT. The entire variable domain, with the rest obtained from reference TRBV3-1 and TRBJ2-2, is as follows: DTAVSQTPKYLVTQMGNDKSIKCEQNLGHDTMYWYKQDSKKFLKIMFSYNNKELIINETVPNRFSPKSPDKAHLNLHINSLELGDSAVYFCASSQVDAGELFFGEGSRLTVL.